The clone carrying this TCR beta chain has just a few counts. Its antigen is not known. This sample was taken from a study of T cells in Graves' hyperthyroidism and ophthalmopathy. Broader study findings: Model-based prediction identified ophthalmopathy a median approximately 6 months prior to its onset.

What was amplified from RNA transcripts were TCR beta CDR3 regions. The HTBI primer set drove a first-round RT-PCR of the TCR CDR3. TCRdb independently ran MiXCR on the multiplex PCR reads; one entry per CDR3 protein. The sample consists of a few hundred thousand distinct CDR3 sequences, roughly 20% of them appearing once. The germline V gene has CDR1 MNHNS and CDR2 SASEGT. The CDR3 is 13 residues long. V dropped 6 bases and J dropped 6; count of bases not matched to a gene: 3. Not enrolled were patients with uncontrolled infection, other autoimmune disease, pregnancy or lactation. This receptor was taken from a man aged 18 to 29 with Graves' ophthalmopathy. The J gene is TRBJ2-2, the V gene TRBV6-1; TRBD1 aligns across 8 bases. The material sequenced was blood. CDR3 loop: CASSPRGPGELFF. The CDR3 coding sequence is TGTGCCAGCAGCCCCAGGGGGCCCGGGGAGCTGTTTTTT.